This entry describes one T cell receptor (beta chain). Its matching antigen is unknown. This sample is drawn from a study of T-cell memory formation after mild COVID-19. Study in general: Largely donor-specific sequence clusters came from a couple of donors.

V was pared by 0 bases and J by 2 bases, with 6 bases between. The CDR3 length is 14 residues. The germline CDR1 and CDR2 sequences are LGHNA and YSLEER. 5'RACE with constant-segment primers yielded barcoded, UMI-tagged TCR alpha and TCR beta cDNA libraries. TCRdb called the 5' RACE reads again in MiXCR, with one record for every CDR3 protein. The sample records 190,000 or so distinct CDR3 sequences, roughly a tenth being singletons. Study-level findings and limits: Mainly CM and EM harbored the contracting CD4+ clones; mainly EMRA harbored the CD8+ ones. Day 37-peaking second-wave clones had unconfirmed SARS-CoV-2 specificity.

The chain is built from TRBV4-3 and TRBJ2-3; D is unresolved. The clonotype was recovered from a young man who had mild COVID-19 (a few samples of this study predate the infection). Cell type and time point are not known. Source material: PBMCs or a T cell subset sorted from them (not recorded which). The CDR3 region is CASSQERTTDTQYF. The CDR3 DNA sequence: TGCGCCAGCAGCCAAGAAAGAACCACAGATACGCAGTATTTT.